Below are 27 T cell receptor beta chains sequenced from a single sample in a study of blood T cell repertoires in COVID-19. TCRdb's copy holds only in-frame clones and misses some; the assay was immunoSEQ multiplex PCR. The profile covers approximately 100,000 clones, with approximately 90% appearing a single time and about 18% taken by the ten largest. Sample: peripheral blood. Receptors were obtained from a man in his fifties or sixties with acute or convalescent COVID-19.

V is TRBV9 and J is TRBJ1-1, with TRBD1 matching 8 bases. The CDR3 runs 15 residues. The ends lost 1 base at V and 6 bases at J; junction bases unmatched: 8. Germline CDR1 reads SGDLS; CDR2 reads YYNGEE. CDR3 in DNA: TGTGCCAGCAGCGTATCCGACAGGGGAGTCCCTGAAGCTTTCTTT. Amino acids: CASSVSDRGVPEAFF. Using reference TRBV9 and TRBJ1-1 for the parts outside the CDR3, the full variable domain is DSGVTQTPKHLITATGQRVTLRCSPRSGDLSVYWYQQSLDQGLQFLIQYYNGEERAKGNILERFSAQQFPDLHSELNLSSLELGDSALYFCASSVSDRGVPEAFFGQGTRLTVV.

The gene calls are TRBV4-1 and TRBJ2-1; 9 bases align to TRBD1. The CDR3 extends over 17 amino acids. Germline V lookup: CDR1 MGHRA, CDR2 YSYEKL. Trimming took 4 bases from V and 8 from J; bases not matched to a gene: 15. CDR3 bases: TGCGCCAGCAGCCTTCCCGGGACAGGGATAGGTGAGGATGAGCAGTTCTTC. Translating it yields CASSLPGTGIGEDEQFF.

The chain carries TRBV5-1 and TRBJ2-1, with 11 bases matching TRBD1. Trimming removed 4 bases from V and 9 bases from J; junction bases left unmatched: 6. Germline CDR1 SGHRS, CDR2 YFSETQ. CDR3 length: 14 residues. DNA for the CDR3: TGCGCCAGCAGCCGCCCGGGACAGGGGGGTGAGCAGTTCTTC. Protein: CASSRPGQGGEQFF.

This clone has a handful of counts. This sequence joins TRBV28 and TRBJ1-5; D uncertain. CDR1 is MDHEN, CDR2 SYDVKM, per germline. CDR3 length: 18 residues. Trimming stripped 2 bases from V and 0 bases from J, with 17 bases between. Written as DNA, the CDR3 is TGTGCCAGCAGTTTAATACGGGAACCCGGGTATAGCAATCAGCCCCAGCATTTT. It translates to CASSLIREPGYSNQPQHF.

The CDR3 nucleotides are TGTGCCAGTAGGATTTACCCAGATATGACCTACGAGCAGTACTTC. Residues: CASRIYPDMTYEQYF. This chain links TRBV19 with TRBJ2-7; D not resolved. Germline assignment: CDR1 LNHDA and CDR2 SQIVND (reference sequence). Between the trimmed V and J ends, which lost 6 bases and 2 bases, there was a span of 17 bases. This CDR3 has 15 residues.

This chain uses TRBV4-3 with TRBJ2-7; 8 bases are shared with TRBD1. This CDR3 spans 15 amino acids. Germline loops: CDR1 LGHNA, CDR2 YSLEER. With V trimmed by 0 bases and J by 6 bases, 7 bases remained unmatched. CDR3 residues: CASSQDRPGTGEQYF. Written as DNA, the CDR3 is TGCGCCAGCAGCCAAGATCGCCCCGGGACAGGCGAGCAGTACTTC.

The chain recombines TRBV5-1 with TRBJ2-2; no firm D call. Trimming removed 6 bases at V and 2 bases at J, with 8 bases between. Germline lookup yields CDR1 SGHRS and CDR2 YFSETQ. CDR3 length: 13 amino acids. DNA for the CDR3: TGCGCCAGCACCACACCAAACACCGGGGAGCTGTTTTTT. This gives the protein CASTTPNTGELFF. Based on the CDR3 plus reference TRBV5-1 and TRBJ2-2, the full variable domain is KAGVTQTPRYLIKTRGQQVTLSCSPISGHRSVSWYQQTPGQGLQFLFEYFSETQRNKGNFPGRFSGRQFSNSRSEMNVSTLELGDSALYLCASTTPNTGELFFGEGSRLTVL.

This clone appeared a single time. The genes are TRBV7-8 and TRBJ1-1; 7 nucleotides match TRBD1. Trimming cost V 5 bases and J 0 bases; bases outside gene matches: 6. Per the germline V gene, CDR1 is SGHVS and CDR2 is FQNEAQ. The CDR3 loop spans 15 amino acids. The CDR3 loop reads CASSPQGMLNTEAFF. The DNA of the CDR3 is TGTGCCAGCAGCCCACAGGGGATGCTGAACACTGAAGCTTTCTTT. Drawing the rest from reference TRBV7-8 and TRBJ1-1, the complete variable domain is GAGVSQSPRYKVAKRGQDVALRCDPISGHVSLFWYQQALGQGPEFLTYFQNEAQLDKSGLPSDRFFAERPEGSVSTLKIQRTQQEDSAVYLCASSPQGMLNTEAFFGQGTRLTVV.

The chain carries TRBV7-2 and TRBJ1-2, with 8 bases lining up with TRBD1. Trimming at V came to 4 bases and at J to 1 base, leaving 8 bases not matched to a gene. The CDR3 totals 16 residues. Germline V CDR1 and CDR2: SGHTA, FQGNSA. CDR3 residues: CASSSGQGVDNYGYTF. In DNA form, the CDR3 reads TGTGCCAGCAGCTCTGGACAGGGAGTCGATAACTATGGCTACACCTTC.

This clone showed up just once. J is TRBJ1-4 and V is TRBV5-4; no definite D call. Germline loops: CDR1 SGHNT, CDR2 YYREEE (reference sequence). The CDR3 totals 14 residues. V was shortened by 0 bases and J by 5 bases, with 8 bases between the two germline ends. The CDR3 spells CASSLDRFNEKLFF. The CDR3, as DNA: TGTGCCAGCAGCTTGGACCGGTTCAATGAAAAACTGTTTTTT.

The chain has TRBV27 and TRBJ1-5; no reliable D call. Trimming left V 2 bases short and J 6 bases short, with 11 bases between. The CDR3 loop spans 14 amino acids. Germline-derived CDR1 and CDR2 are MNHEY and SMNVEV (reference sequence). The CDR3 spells CASSLKSTGQPQHF. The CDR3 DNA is TGTGCCAGCAGTTTAAAAAGTACGGGTCAGCCCCAGCATTTT.

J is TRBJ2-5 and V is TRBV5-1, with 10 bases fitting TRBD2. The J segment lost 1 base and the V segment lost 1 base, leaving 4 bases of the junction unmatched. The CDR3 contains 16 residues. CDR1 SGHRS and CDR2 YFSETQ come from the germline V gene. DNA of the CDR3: TGCGCCAGCAGCTTGTCGCCTAGCGGGGGCCAAGAGACCCAGTACTTC. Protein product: CASSLSPSGGQETQYF.

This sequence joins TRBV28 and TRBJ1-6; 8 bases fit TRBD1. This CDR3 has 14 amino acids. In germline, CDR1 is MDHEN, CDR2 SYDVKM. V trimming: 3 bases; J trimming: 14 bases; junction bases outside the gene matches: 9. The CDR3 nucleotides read TGTGCCAGCAGTTTGGGACAGGTGGGCATGGCCCTCCACTTT. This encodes CASSLGQVGMALHF.

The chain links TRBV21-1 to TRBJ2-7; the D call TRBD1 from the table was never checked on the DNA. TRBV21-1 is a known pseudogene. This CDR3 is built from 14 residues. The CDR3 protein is CASSTRDRSYEQYF. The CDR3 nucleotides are TGTGCCAGCAGCACCCGGGACAGATCCTACGAGCAGTACTTC.

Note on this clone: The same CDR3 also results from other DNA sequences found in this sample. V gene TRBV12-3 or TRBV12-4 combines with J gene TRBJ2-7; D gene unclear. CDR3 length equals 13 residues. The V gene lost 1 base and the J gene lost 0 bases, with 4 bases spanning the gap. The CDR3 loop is CASSLGASYEQYF. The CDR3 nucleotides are TGTGCCAGCAGTTTAGGGGCCTCCTACGAGCAGTACTTC.

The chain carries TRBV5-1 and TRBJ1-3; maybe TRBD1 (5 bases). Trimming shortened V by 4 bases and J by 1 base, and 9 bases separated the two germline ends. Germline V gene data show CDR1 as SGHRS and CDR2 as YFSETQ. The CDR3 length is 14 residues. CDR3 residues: CASSLQGSGNTIYF. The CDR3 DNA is TGCGCCAGCAGCCTCCAGGGATCTGGAAACACCATATATTTT.

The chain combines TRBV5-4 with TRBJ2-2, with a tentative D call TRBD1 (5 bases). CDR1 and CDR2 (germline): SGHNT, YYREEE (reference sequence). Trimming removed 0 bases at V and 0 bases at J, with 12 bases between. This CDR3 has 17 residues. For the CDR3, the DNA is TGTGCCAGCAGCTTGGTTGGCAGGGCCTCGAACACCGGGGAGCTGTTTTTT. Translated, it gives CASSLVGRASNTGELFF.

The DNA of the CDR3 is TGTGCCAGAGAACCGGACAGGGCCACAGATACGCAGTATTTT. This codes for CAREPDRATDTQYF. This rearrangement joins TRBV5-4 to TRBJ2-3; 8 nucleotides align to TRBD1. The CDR3 length is 14 residues. From germline, CDR1 is SGHNT and CDR2 YYREEE (reference sequence). V shed 8 bases and J 2 bases; nucleotides not matched to a gene: 7. The entire variable domain, with the rest obtained from reference TRBV5-4 and TRBJ2-3, is as follows: ETGVTQSPTHLIKTRGQQVTLRCSSQSGHNTVSWYQQALGQGPQFIFQYYREEENGRGNFPPRFSGLQFPNYSSELNVNALELDDSALYLCAREPDRATDTQYFGPGTRLTVL.

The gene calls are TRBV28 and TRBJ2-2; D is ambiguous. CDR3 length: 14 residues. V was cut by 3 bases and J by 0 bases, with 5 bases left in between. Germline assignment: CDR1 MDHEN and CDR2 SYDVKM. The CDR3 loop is CASSLSTNTGELFF. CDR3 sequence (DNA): TGTGCCAGCAGTTTGTCTACGAACACCGGGGAGCTGTTTTTT.

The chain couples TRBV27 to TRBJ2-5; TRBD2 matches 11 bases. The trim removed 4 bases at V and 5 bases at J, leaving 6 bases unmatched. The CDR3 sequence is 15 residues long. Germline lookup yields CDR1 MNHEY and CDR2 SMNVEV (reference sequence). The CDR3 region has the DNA TGTGCCAGCAGTTCCCTAGCGGGGGGCCGGGAGACCCAGTACTTC. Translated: CASSSLAGGRETQYF.

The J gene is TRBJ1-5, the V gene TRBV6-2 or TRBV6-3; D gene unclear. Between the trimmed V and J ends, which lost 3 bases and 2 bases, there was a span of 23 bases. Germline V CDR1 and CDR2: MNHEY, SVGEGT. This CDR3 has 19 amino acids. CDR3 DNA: TGTGCCAGCAGTTATGAGCAGGCCGGGGTTGTTAGTGGCAATCAGCCCCAGCATTTT. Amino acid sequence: CASSYEQAGVVSGNQPQHF.

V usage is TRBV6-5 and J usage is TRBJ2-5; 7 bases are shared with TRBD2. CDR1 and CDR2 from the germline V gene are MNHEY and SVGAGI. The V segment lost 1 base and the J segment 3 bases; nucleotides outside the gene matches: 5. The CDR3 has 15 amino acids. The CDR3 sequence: CASSYFPGGKETQYF. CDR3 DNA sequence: TGTGCCAGCAGTTACTTTCCGGGAGGCAAAGAGACCCAGTACTTC.

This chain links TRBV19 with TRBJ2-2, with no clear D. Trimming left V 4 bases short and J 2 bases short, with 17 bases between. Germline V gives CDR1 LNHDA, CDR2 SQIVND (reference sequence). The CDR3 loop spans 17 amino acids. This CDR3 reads CASSNGLLSLNTGELFF. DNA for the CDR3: TGTGCCAGTAGTAATGGGCTGCTATCCCTAAACACCGGGGAGCTGTTTTTT.

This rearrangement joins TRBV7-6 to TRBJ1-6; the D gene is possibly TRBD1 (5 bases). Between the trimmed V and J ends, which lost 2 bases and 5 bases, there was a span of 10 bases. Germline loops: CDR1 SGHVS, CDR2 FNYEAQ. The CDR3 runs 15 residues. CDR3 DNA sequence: TGTGCCAGCAGCTTATTGTTCAGGGATAATTCACCCCTCCACTTT. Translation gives CASSLLFRDNSPLHF.

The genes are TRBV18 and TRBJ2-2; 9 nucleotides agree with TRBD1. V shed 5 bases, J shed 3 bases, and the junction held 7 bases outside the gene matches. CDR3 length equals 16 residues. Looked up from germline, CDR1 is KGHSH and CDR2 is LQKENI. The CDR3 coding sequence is TGTGCCAGCTCAGAGACAGGGGGACTGGACACCGGGGAGCTGTTTTTT. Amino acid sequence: CASSETGGLDTGELFF.

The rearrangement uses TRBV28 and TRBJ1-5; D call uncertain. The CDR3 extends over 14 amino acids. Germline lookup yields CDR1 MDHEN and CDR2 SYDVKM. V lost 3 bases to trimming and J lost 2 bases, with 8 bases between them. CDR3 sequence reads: CASSFASGNQPQHF. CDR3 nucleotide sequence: TGTGCCAGCAGTTTCGCCTCGGGCAATCAGCCCCAGCATTTT.

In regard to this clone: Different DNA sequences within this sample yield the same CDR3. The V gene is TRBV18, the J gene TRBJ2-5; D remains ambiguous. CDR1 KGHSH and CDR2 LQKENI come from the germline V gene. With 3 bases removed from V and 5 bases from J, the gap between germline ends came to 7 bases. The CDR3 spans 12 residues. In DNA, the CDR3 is TGTGCCAGCTCACCTCGCGGTGAGACCCAGTACTTC. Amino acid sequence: CASSPRGETQYF.